One sample yielded the 30 T cell receptor beta chains listed below, sequenced in a study of siplizumab effects on memory and regulatory T cells. Data came from immunoSEQ multiplex PCR; TCRdb stores just in-frame clones and leaves some out. The table includes fewer than 100,000 clones, over 85% detected once. Sequenced sample: non-Treg CD4+ T cells sorted from blood. The source of these receptors is a human donor in good health.

The chain joins TRBV30 to TRBJ1-5; D not resolved. Germline loops: CDR1 GTSNPN, CDR2 SVGIG (reference sequence). Trimming pared 8 bases from V and 0 bases from J, leaving 11 bases between. CDR3 length equals 13 residues. The CDR3: CALKADSNQPQHF. The CDR3 coding sequence is TGTGCCCTAAAGGCGGATAGCAATCAGCCCCAGCATTTT. The full variable domain, its missing parts supplied by reference TRBV30 and TRBJ1-5, is SQTIHQWPATLVQPVGSPLSLECTVEGTSNPNLYWYRQAAGRGLQLLFYSVGIGQISSEVPQNLSASRPQDRQFILSSKKLLLSDSGFYLCALKADSNQPQHFGDGTRLSIL.

The V gene is TRBV15, the J gene TRBJ2-7; 10 bases align to TRBD2. J was trimmed by 6 bases and V by 3 bases; bases with no gene match: 5. The CDR3 consists of 14 residues. Per the germline V gene, CDR1 is LNHNV and CDR2 is YYDKDF (reference sequence). The CDR3 here is CATSRPGLALEQYF. The CDR3 DNA sequence: TGTGCCACCAGCAGGCCGGGACTAGCGCTCGAGCAGTACTTC. Looking up the rest from reference TRBV15 and TRBJ2-7 gives the full variable domain: DAMVIQNPRYQVTQFGKPVTLSCSQTLNHNVMYWYQQKSSQAPKLLFHYYDKDFNNEADTPDNFQSRRPNTSFCFLDIRSPGLGDTAMYLCATSRPGLALEQYFGPGTRLTVT.

The chain links TRBV23-1 to TRBJ1-5; no definite D call. TRBV23-1 is sorted into the ORF group, with uncertain function. Trimming removed 8 bases from V and 6 bases from J, with 8 bases in between. This CDR3 region has 11 residues. The CDR3 bases are TGCGCCAGCCTGGGAGGTCAGCCCCAGCATTTT. Translated: CASLGGQPQHF.

CDR3 bases: TGTGCCAGCAGCCAAGACAGGAAACAAGAGACCCAGTACTTC. Protein: CASSQDRKQETQYF. The chain employs TRBV5-5 and TRBJ2-5; D is possibly TRBD1 (6 bases). Germline-derived CDR1 and CDR2 are SGHKS and YYEKEE (reference sequence). V dropped 4 bases and J dropped 2 bases, with 12 bases sitting between them. The CDR3 extends over 14 amino acids.

The rearrangement links TRBV4-1 to TRBJ2-7, with a possible D match to TRBD1 (6 bases). Germline CDR1 and CDR2: MGHRA and YSYEKL. The CDR3 has 15 residues. Deletions cut 1 base from V and 1 base from J, with 11 bases between. CDR3 nucleotides: TGCGCCAGCAGCCAAGTGTTGGACAGATCCTACGAGCAGTACTTC. Its protein product is CASSQVLDRSYEQYF.

This chain uses TRBV20-1 with TRBJ2-7; D is uncertain. The CDR3 has 11 residues. V lost 4 bases to trimming and J lost 3 bases, with 7 bases between them. Germline CDR1 reads DFQATT; CDR2 reads SNEGSKA (reference sequence). The CDR3 sequence is CSAKRDYEQYF. DNA of the CDR3: TGCAGTGCTAAACGAGACTACGAGCAGTACTTC.

The chain links TRBV7-2 to TRBJ2-1; perhaps TRBD2 as D (6 bases). The CDR3 extends over 13 amino acids. CDR1 and CDR2 (germline): SGHTA, FQGNSA. The V end was cut by 6 bases, the J end by 6 bases, with 12 bases between. The CDR3 is CASSLTRSNEQFF. The CDR3 bases are TGTGCCAGCAGTTTGACTAGATCCAATGAGCAGTTCTTC.

Only one count was recorded for this clone. CDR3 DNA sequence: TGCGCCAGCAGCACCCCCGGGACTAGCGGGGAAACGAACACCGGGGAGCTGTTTTTT. The encoded protein is CASSTPGTSGETNTGELFF. The rearrangement uses TRBV23-1 and TRBJ2-2, with 13 bases fitting TRBD2. TRBV23-1 is filed as an ORF, its function uncertain. This CDR3 has 19 amino acids. The junction had 10 bases not matched to a gene; V was cut back by 6 bases and J by 0 bases.

This sequence joins TRBV7-2 and TRBJ1-2; D gene ambiguous. The germline CDR1 and CDR2 sequences are SGHTA and FQGNSA. The CDR3 loop spans 14 amino acids. The V and J ends lost 3 bases and 5 bases respectively, with 13 bases between them. As DNA, the CDR3 is TGTGCCAGCAGCTTCGGCAGGCTTGGGTATGGCTACACCTTC. It specifies CASSFGRLGYGYTF.

This chain joins TRBV11-2 and TRBJ1-2, with D uncertain. The V and J ends lost 3 bases and 13 bases respectively, with 15 bases between them. The CDR3 contains 12 residues. The V gene's germline CDR1 is SGHAT and CDR2 FQNNGV. CDR3 sequence (DNA): TGTGCCAGCAGCTTCCCAGGCGACCTTGGCACCTTC. It specifies CASSFPGDLGTF.

This chain links TRBV18 with TRBJ1-1; 10 bases match TRBD1. The CDR3 contains 17 residues. Trimming at V came to 3 bases and at J to 1 base, leaving 8 bases not matched to a gene. Per germline, CDR1 KGHSH and CDR2 LQKENI. The CDR3 coding sequence is TGTGCCAGCTCACCCTATTTCGGGGACAGGGGGAACACTGAAGCTTTCTTT. It specifies CASSPYFGDRGNTEAFF.

This sequence joins TRBV11-2 and TRBJ1-3; the D is unclear. Trimming removed 4 bases at V and 0 bases at J, with 13 bases between. Germline V gene data show CDR1 as SGHAT and CDR2 as FQNNGV. CDR3 length equals 16 residues. The CDR3 here is CASSSPAERSGNTIYF. The CDR3 coding sequence is TGTGCCAGCAGCTCCCCTGCGGAACGCTCTGGAAACACCATATATTTT.

The V and J genes are TRBV25-1 and TRBJ2-1; 8 bases map to TRBD1. The CDR3 covers 14 residues. Trimming removed 7 bases from V and 6 bases from J; junction bases left unmatched: 8. From germline, CDR1 is MGHDK and CDR2 SYGVNS. The CDR3 sequence is CASKGQGAGNEQFF. CDR3 in DNA: TGTGCCAGCAAGGGCCAGGGGGCAGGCAATGAGCAGTTCTTC. The variable domain in full, with the rest retrieved from reference TRBV25-1 and TRBJ2-1, is EADIYQTPRYLVIGTGKKITLECSQTMGHDKMYWYQQDPGMELHLIHYSYGVNSTEKGDLSSESTVSRIRTEHFPLTLESARPSHTSQYLCASKGQGAGNEQFFGPGTRLTVL.

The J gene is TRBJ2-5, the V gene TRBV15; no reliable D call. V was cut by 9 bases and J by 0 bases, with 11 bases left in between. The germline V gene has CDR1 LNHNV and CDR2 YYDKDF (reference sequence). The CDR3 spans 13 residues. CDR3 coding DNA: TGTGCCACGAAGGAACAGTACCAAGAGACCCAGTACTTC. This translates into CATKEQYQETQYF. The complete variable domain, with remaining parts taken from reference TRBV15 and TRBJ2-5, reads DAMVIQNPRYQVTQFGKPVTLSCSQTLNHNVMYWYQQKSSQAPKLLFHYYDKDFNNEADTPDNFQSRRPNTSFCFLDIRSPGLGDTAMYLCATKEQYQETQYFGPGTRLLVL.

The J gene is TRBJ1-1, the V gene TRBV7-9; 7 bases fit TRBD1. There are 14 residues in the CDR3. In germline, CDR1 is SEHNR, CDR2 FQNEAQ (reference sequence). The V segment lost 3 bases and the J segment 3 bases; nucleotides outside the gene matches: 4. CDR3 protein: CASSLRDSDTEAFF. Written as DNA, the CDR3 is TGTGCCAGCAGCTTGAGGGACAGTGACACTGAAGCTTTCTTT.

The CDR3 DNA follows: TGTGCCAGCAGCTTAGGGGCGGGGGGCCCCTACAATGAGCAGTTCTTC. Translated, it gives CASSLGAGGPYNEQFF. This chain links TRBV7-3 with TRBJ2-1; the match to TRBD2 covers 8 bases. V dropped 2 bases and J dropped 2; count of bases not matched to a gene: 5. This CDR3 is built from 16 residues. Germline V CDR1 and CDR2: SGHTA, FQGTGA.

The J gene is TRBJ2-1, the V gene TRBV11-2; D call uncertain. The V end lost 1 base, the J end lost 1 base, and 14 bases lay between the germline ends. The CDR3 length is 17 residues. Germline-derived CDR1 and CDR2 are SGHAT and FQNNGV. CDR3 amino acids: CASSLVITALSYNEQFF. Written as DNA, the CDR3 is TGTGCCAGCAGCTTAGTCATAACAGCATTATCCTACAATGAGCAGTTCTTC.

This chain uses TRBV4-2 with TRBJ2-7; 7 bases are shared with TRBD1. CDR1 and CDR2 (germline): LGHNA, YNFKEQ. The CDR3 runs 19 residues. Germline trimming cut 0 bases from V and 0 bases from J; bases unmatched to any gene: 14. CDR3 sequence (DNA): TGTGCCAGCAGCCAAGATGTGGTTCACGGACAGGCCAACTCCTACGAGCAGTACTTC. Residues: CASSQDVVHGQANSYEQYF.

The chain combines TRBV11-1 with TRBJ1-2; weak D call: TRBD1 (5 bases). CDR1 and CDR2 from the germline V gene are SGHAT and FQDESV (reference sequence). The V end was cut by 5 bases, the J end by 4 bases, with 14 bases between. The CDR3 totals 14 residues. CDR3 amino acids: CASSPLGLPYGYTF. DNA of the CDR3: TGTGCCAGCAGCCCTTTGGGGCTGCCCTATGGCTACACCTTC.

V is TRBV14 and J is TRBJ2-7, with 10 bases fitting TRBD2. Per the germline V gene, CDR1 is SGHDN and CDR2 is FVKESK. The CDR3 spans 18 residues. With V trimmed by 0 bases and J by 3 bases, 11 bases remained unmatched. The chain's CDR3 is CASSQDRGASGSLYEQYF. CDR3 bases: TGTGCCAGCAGCCAAGATCGGGGGGCTAGCGGGAGTCTCTACGAGCAGTACTTC.

The chain links TRBV5-4 to TRBJ2-2; possible D gene TRBD1, 6 bases. This CDR3 comprises 16 residues. Germline CDR1 reads SGHNT; CDR2 reads YYREEE (reference sequence). The V and J ends lost 4 bases and 1 base respectively, with 14 bases between them. CDR3 DNA sequence: TGTGCCAGCAGCAGTGTGGGGACAAGGAACACCGGGGAGCTGTTTTTT. The encoded protein is CASSSVGTRNTGELFF.

The chain has TRBV30 and TRBJ1-1, with unresolved D. Germline V gives CDR1 GTSNPN, CDR2 SVGIG (reference sequence). The germline V and J ends were trimmed by 4 bases and 4 bases, with 13 bases remaining between them. The CDR3 runs 13 residues. The CDR3 DNA sequence: TGTGCCTGGATCGGTAATCTAGGCACTGAAGCTTTCTTT. Translated, it gives CAWIGNLGTEAFF.

The rearrangement joins TRBV5-1 to TRBJ2-1; 7 bases align to TRBD1. Germline CDR1 SGHRS, CDR2 YFSETQ. This CDR3 contains 16 residues. Trimming cost V 5 bases and J 2 bases; bases outside gene matches: 10. CDR3 coding DNA: TGCGCCAGCAGTTTAGGGGACAGCAACACCTACAATGAGCAGTTCTTC. As protein: CASSLGDSNTYNEQFF.

The genes are TRBV10-3 and TRBJ1-2, with D perhaps matching TRBD1 (6 bases). Germline CDR1 reads ENHRY; CDR2 reads SYGVKD. This CDR3 is 14 amino acids long. Trimming removed 3 bases from V and 8 bases from J, with 16 bases in between. CDR3 loop: CAISDPGAGYGYTF. The CDR3 region has the DNA TGTGCCATCAGTGATCCGGGGGCAGGGTACGGCTACACCTTC.

The chain is built from TRBV5-1 and TRBJ2-3, with 12 bases fitting TRBD1. Germline CDR1 and CDR2: SGHRS and YFSETQ. Losses at the gene ends were 4 bases for V and 1 base for J; bases not matched to a gene: 7. The CDR3 totals 17 residues. CDR3: CASSPMGTGGGTDTQYF. In nucleotides, the CDR3 is TGCGCCAGCAGCCCCATGGGGACAGGGGGCGGCACAGATACGCAGTATTTT.

DNA of the CDR3: TGTGCCAGCAGCCAAACAATGCCCGGGCAGCGAAGCAACACAGATACGCAGTATTTT. Amino acids: CASSQTMPGQRSNTDTQYF. The V and J genes are TRBV11-2 and TRBJ2-3; D unresolved. The CDR3 runs 19 residues. V lost 5 bases to trimming and J lost 2 bases, with 26 bases between them. Germline CDR1 reads SGHAT; CDR2 reads FQNNGV.

The chain joins TRBV5-1 to TRBJ2-7; a possible D gene is TRBD1 (6 bases). Germline lookup yields CDR1 SGHRS and CDR2 YFSETQ. The length of the CDR3 is 13 residues. The V and J ends lost 0 bases and 4 bases respectively, with 8 bases between them. CDR3 coding DNA: TGCGCCAGCAGCTTGGTACAGGGTTACGAGCAGTACTTC. This sequence encodes CASSLVQGYEQYF.

Note on this clone: At one of its ends the junction is not consistent with the germline gene, which may arise from a read error. The genes are TRBV25-1 and TRBJ2-6; D is uncertain. Germline V lookup: CDR1 MGHDK, CDR2 SYGVNS. The CDR3 loop spans 13 amino acids. The CDR3 loop is CASSVGGANVLTF. CDR3 coding DNA: TGTGCCAGTAGTGTTGGGGGGGCCAACGTCCTGACTTTC.

In its sample, this clone was seen once. V is TRBV2 and J is TRBJ1-2, with 9 positions matching TRBD1. The CDR3 runs 14 residues. Germline CDR1 reads SNHLY; CDR2 reads FYNNEI. Trimming removed 7 bases from V and 7 bases from J; junction bases left unmatched: 10. CDR3 sequence (DNA): TGTGCCAGCAAGGAAAGGACAGGGGCCGGTGGCTACACCTTC. It encodes CASKERTGAGGYTF. The full variable domain, its missing parts supplied by reference TRBV2 and TRBJ1-2, is EPEVTQTPSHQVTQMGQEVILRCVPISNHLYFYWYRQILGQKVEFLVSFYNNEISEKSEIFDDQFSVERPDGSNFTLKIRSTKLEDSAMYFCASKERTGAGGYTFGSGTRLTVV.

J is TRBJ2-1 and V is TRBV7-9, with D unclear. This CDR3 spans 15 amino acids. Germline loops: CDR1 SEHNR, CDR2 FQNEAQ (reference sequence). Trimming removed 0 bases at V and 0 bases at J, with 6 bases between. CDR3 protein: CASSLALSSYNEQFF. The CDR3 DNA reads as TGTGCCAGCAGCTTAGCACTGAGCTCCTACAATGAGCAGTTCTTC. Filled out from reference TRBV7-9 and TRBJ2-1, the complete variable domain reads DTGVSQNPRHKITKRGQNVTFRCDPISEHNRLYWYRQTLGQGPEFLTYFQNEAQLEKSRLLSDRFSAERPKGSFSTLEIQRTEQGDSAMYLCASSLALSSYNEQFFGPGTRLTVL.